The source of this TCR beta chain is a study of T cells in Graves' hyperthyroidism and ophthalmopathy. Study conclusions and caveats: Blood held most thyroid clonotypes expanded above 0.001 frequency.

This clonotype has a count of ten or more. Its antigen is unknown. No progression to ophthalmopathy during 18 months of follow-up defined stable disease. In making diagnoses, clinical symptoms, serum thyroxine and TRAb, thyroid ultrasound and orbital computed tomography were all used. Germline V gene data show CDR1 as SNHLY and CDR2 as FYNNEI. V gave up 4 bases and J gave up 2 bases, with 10 bases separating them. CDR3 length: 14 residues. Researchers amplified the TCR beta CDR3 regions from RNA transcripts. The HTBI primer set drove a first-round RT-PCR of the TCR CDR3. One entry per CDR3 protein results from TCRdb running MiXCR on the multiplex PCR reads. This table holds hundreds of thousands of distinct CDR3 sequences, around 15% found once.

The sequencing sample was made of blood. The rearrangement links TRBV2 to TRBJ2-3; D is ambiguous. This TCR derives from a woman aged 40 to 55 with Graves' hyperthyroidism. The CDR3 bases are TGTGCCAGCAGTGGTGGGATTAACACAGATACGCAGTATTTT. Translating gives CASSGGINTDTQYF.